Each of the 27 T cell receptor beta chains below was sequenced from the same sample in a study of beta chain features in type 1 diabetes. The whole isolated RNA underwent reverse transcription, so sequencing captured expressed TCRB transcripts. Using immunoSEQ multiplex PCR, the repertoire was profiled, and TCRdb retains in-frame clones only, with some absent. This table holds hundreds of thousands of clones, roughly 15% found once. Sequenced input: naive CD4+ T cells from blood. These receptors all stem from a man aged 18 to 29 in good health.

There are a few counts of this clone. At one boundary the junction diverges from the germline segment, which might be a read error. V is TRBV28 and J is TRBJ2-1, with a possible D match to TRBD2 (5 bases). Germline V CDR1 and CDR2: MDHEN, SYDVKM. This CDR3 region has 16 residues. The CDR3, as DNA: TGTGCCAGCAGTTCCTCCGGGGTTCCAGCCTACCATGAGCAGTTCTTC. This encodes CASSSSGVPAYHEQFF.

The chain employs TRBV30 and TRBJ2-1; 8 bases are a match to TRBD2. CDR3 length equals 11 residues. The germline CDR1 and CDR2 sequences are GTSNPN and SVGIG (reference sequence). After removal of 5 bases from V and 9 bases from J, the junction contained 3 bases not matched to a gene. The CDR3 spells CAWAGGVEQFF. The CDR3 DNA reads TGTGCCTGGGCCGGGGGGGTTGAGCAGTTCTTC.

The chain couples TRBV5-4 to TRBJ2-4; possibly TRBD1 or TRBD2 for D (6 bases each). V shed 0 bases and J shed 1 base, with 11 bases lying between them. The V gene's germline CDR1 is SGHNT and CDR2 YYREEE (reference sequence). The CDR3 length is 16 residues. This CDR3 is CASSLDGGPAKNIQYF. DNA for the CDR3: TGTGCCAGCAGCTTGGACGGGGGCCCTGCCAAAAACATTCAGTACTTC. The full variable domain, rest sourced from reference TRBV5-4 and TRBJ2-4, is ETGVTQSPTHLIKTRGQQVTLRCSSQSGHNTVSWYQQALGQGPQFIFQYYREEENGRGNFPPRFSGLQFPNYSSELNVNALELDDSALYLCASSLDGGPAKNIQYFGAGTRLSVL.

This clone has a handful of counts. The rearrangement uses TRBV10-3 and TRBJ2-3; D might be TRBD1 (6 bases). The ends were cut back, 6 bases at V and 2 bases at J, with 15 bases in the middle. The CDR3 has 15 residues. CDR1 is ENHRY, CDR2 SYGVKD, per germline. CDR3 in DNA: TGTGCCATCAGGGATCAGGGGATTAACACAGATACGCAGTATTTT. Protein product: CAIRDQGINTDTQYF.

The chain has TRBV30 and TRBJ1-5; D gene uncertain. The germline gives CDR1 GTSNPN, CDR2 SVGIG (reference sequence). The CDR3 is 14 residues long. Trimming took 2 bases from V and 4 from J, leaving 12 bases between them. This chain's CDR3 is CAWSTRNGNQPQHF. Written as DNA, the CDR3 is TGTGCCTGGAGTACAAGAAACGGGAATCAGCCCCAGCATTTT.

This clone showed up just a few times. The chain uses TRBV10-3 and TRBJ2-7; no reliable D call. Per germline, CDR1 ENHRY and CDR2 SYGVKD. The CDR3 extends over 14 amino acids. V lost 2 bases and J 2 bases, leaving 10 bases between the germline ends. The CDR3 DNA is TGTGCCATCAGTGAGGGATCCCCCCCCTACGAGCAGTACTTC. It yields the protein CAISEGSPPYEQYF.

The sample holds a few counts of this clone. This rearrangement joins TRBV2 to TRBJ2-1; 8 nucleotides match TRBD2. Germline CDR1 reads SNHLY; CDR2 reads FYNNEI. With V trimmed by 6 bases and J by 6 bases, 10 bases remained unmatched. The CDR3 length is 15 residues. The CDR3 is CASSLSGLGPNEQFF. CDR3 DNA: TGTGCCAGCAGCCTCTCGGGACTAGGGCCCAATGAGCAGTTCTTC.

This clone was detected only a few times. The rearrangement joins TRBV14 to TRBJ2-1; TRBD1 aligns across 9 bases. The V gene's germline CDR1 is SGHDN and CDR2 FVKESK. The CDR3 spans 14 residues. Trimming cost V 4 bases and J 10 bases; bases outside gene matches: 8. In DNA, the CDR3 is TGTGCCAGCAGCCCGGGACAGGGATTGGGGGAGCAGTTCTTC. Translating gives CASSPGQGLGEQFF. Variable domain in full (rest from reference TRBV14 and TRBJ2-1): EAGVTQFPSHSVIEKGQTVTLRCDPISGHDNLYWYRRVMGKEIKFLLHFVKESKQDESGMPNNRFLAERTGGTYSTLKVQPAELEDSGVYFCASSPGQGLGEQFFGPGTRLTVL.

Notes on this clone: This same CDR3 is encoded by further DNA sequences in the sample. The chain couples TRBV19 to TRBJ2-3; D is uncertain. Germline CDR1 and CDR2: LNHDA and SQIVND (reference sequence). This CDR3 is 12 amino acids long. V was trimmed by 6 bases and J by 0 bases, leaving 4 bases between them. The CDR3 region has the DNA TGTGCCAGTAGGGGAAGCACAGATACGCAGTATTTT. Translating it yields CASRGSTDTQYF.

The V and J genes are TRBV6-5 and TRBJ2-7; 8 nucleotides match TRBD1. Germline CDR1 MNHEY, CDR2 SVGAGI. V dropped 0 bases and J dropped 2; count of bases not matched to a gene: 3. The CDR3 consists of 15 residues. Written as DNA, the CDR3 is TGTGCCAGCAGTTACTCGAACAGGGGGGCCTACGAGCAGTACTTC. It encodes CASSYSNRGAYEQYF.

This clone was seen more than once but under ten times. V and J are TRBV7-2 and TRBJ2-6; maybe TRBD1 (6 bases). This CDR3 contains 17 residues. Per germline, CDR1 SGHTA and CDR2 FQGNSA. Between the trimmed V and J ends, which lost 5 bases and 0 bases, there was a span of 14 bases. The CDR3: CASSPRGTLSGANVLTF. CDR3 sequence (DNA): TGTGCCAGCAGCCCCAGGGGCACCCTCTCTGGGGCCAACGTCCTGACTTTC.

A few counts support this clone. The genes are TRBV28 and TRBJ2-5, with D perhaps matching TRBD1 (6 bases). Germline CDR1 MDHEN, CDR2 SYDVKM. This CDR3 region has 13 residues. V lost 6 bases, J lost 7 bases, and 15 bases lay in between. CDR3 sequence reads: CASSLGTPVTQYF. CDR3 sequence (DNA): TGTGCCAGCAGCCTCGGGACACCAGTGACCCAGTACTTC.

J is TRBJ2-2 and V is TRBV14; 9 bases map to TRBD1. CDR3 size: 17 residues. CDR1 and CDR2 from the germline V gene are SGHDN and FVKESK. With 6 bases clipped from V and 3 bases from J, the junction kept 11 bases outside the gene matches. The CDR3 nucleotides read TGTGCCAGCAGTGTCTTACAGGGGGCGCGGGACACCGGGGAGCTGTTTTTT. Translated: CASSVLQGARDTGELFF.

This clone was seen only a few times. In DNA, the CDR3 is TGTGCCAGCAGCTTAGTCCCGGCGTACACAGATACGCAGTATTTT. This encodes CASSLVPAYTDTQYF. The chain joins TRBV11-2 to TRBJ2-3, with no clear D. The germline V and J ends were trimmed by 1 base and 2 bases, with 10 bases remaining between them. Germline CDR1 SGHAT, CDR2 FQNNGV. This CDR3 is 15 amino acids long.

Only a few counts were recorded for this clone. This chain connects TRBV7-2 to TRBJ2-3, with D tentatively TRBD2 (5 bases). V lost 1 base to trimming and J lost 2 bases, with 13 bases between them. CDR1 and CDR2 from the germline V gene are SGHTA and FQGNSA. This CDR3 is 16 amino acids long. The CDR3 nucleotides read TGTGCCAGCAGCTTAGGGCAGTCCCGGGACACAGATACGCAGTATTTT. It translates to CASSLGQSRDTDTQYF.

The table lists this clone with a few counts. The chain uses TRBV5-4 and TRBJ1-2; D is ambiguous. Trimming took 5 bases from V and 4 from J, leaving 15 bases between them. The germline CDR1 and CDR2 sequences are SGHNT and YYREEE (reference sequence). The CDR3 totals 14 residues. The chain's CDR3 is CASSPDTYRYGYTF. DNA for the CDR3: TGTGCCAGCAGTCCCGACACCTACCGCTATGGCTACACCTTC.

The chain employs TRBV9 and TRBJ1-1; D is unclear. Germline V gene sequence: CDR1 SGDLS, CDR2 YYNGEE. Trimming removed 4 bases from V and 1 base from J, with 8 bases in between. The CDR3 sequence is 13 residues long. In nucleotides, the CDR3 is TGTGCCAGCAGCAACAGCTGGAACACTGAAGCTTTCTTT. It yields the protein CASSNSWNTEAFF.

This clone was seen repeatedly, ten times or more. The CDR3 DNA reads TGTGCCATCAGTGGGACAGGCCAAGAGACCCAGTACTTC. As protein: CAISGTGQETQYF. The V call is TRBV10-3, the J call TRBJ2-5, with 7 nucleotides matching TRBD1. Germline loops: CDR1 ENHRY, CDR2 SYGVKD. This CDR3 is built from 13 residues. V shed 4 bases and J 1 base; nucleotides not matched to a gene: 0.

V gene TRBV7-2 combines with J gene TRBJ2-2; D might be TRBD2 (5 bases). Trimming pared 5 bases from V and 7 bases from J, leaving 14 bases between. The CDR3 runs 14 residues. Germline V gives CDR1 SGHTA, CDR2 FQGNSA. The DNA for the CDR3 is TGTGCCAGCAGCCCCAGGCTAGCAAACGGGGAGCTGTTTTTT. This translates into CASSPRLANGELFF.

This clone has just a few counts. The gene calls are TRBV7-3 and TRBJ1-6, with a tentative D call TRBD1 (5 bases). This CDR3 has 14 amino acids. V lost 3 bases to trimming and J lost 7 bases, with 10 bases between them. Per germline, CDR1 SGHTA and CDR2 FQGTGA. In DNA, the CDR3 is TGTGCCAGCAGCTTTACAGGAAAGAATTCACCCCTCCACTTT. Encoded protein: CASSFTGKNSPLHF.

This chain links TRBV29-1 with TRBJ1-2, with 7 nucleotides matching TRBD1. CDR1 SQVTM and CDR2 ANQGSEA come from the germline V gene. V gave up 6 bases and J gave up 2 bases; unmatched junction bases: 9. The CDR3 totals 14 residues. This CDR3 reads CSVTVNRGNYGYTF. In nucleotides, the CDR3 is TGCAGCGTGACGGTTAACAGGGGAAACTATGGCTACACCTTC.

This clone was observed a few times. The CDR3 DNA follows: TGCGCCACCTCAAACGGGGGCATCACCGGGGAGCTGTTTTTT. It translates to CATSNGGITGELFF. This sequence joins TRBV5-1 and TRBJ2-2; possibly TRBD1 or TRBD2 for D (6 bases each). The CDR3 extends over 14 amino acids. The V end lost 9 bases, the J end lost 4 bases, and 16 bases lay between the germline ends. Germline V gives CDR1 SGHRS, CDR2 YFSETQ.

The chain has TRBV5-1 and TRBJ2-1; the D gene is possibly TRBD1 (7 bases). Germline V gene sequence: CDR1 SGHRS, CDR2 YFSETQ. The length of the CDR3 is 15 residues. Deletions cut 0 bases from V and 6 bases from J, with 13 bases between. DNA of the CDR3: TGCGCCAGCAGCTTGGCCAGGGGGGACCTCAATGAGCAGTTCTTC. Its protein product is CASSLARGDLNEQFF.

The sample holds a few counts of this clone. The chain has TRBV2 and TRBJ2-5; no reliable D call. The CDR3 extends over 11 amino acids. The V end lost 2 bases, the J end lost 9 bases, and 7 bases lay between the germline ends. Germline assignment: CDR1 SNHLY and CDR2 FYNNEI. CDR3 residues: CASSEWPPQYF. The CDR3, as DNA: TGTGCCAGCAGTGAATGGCCCCCCCAGTACTTC.

This clone appeared a few times. A much bigger clone sits one base away, suggesting this may be a read error. The chain is built from TRBV7-2 and TRBJ2-1; D unresolved. The CDR3 sequence is 11 residues long. CDR1 SGHTA and CDR2 FQGNSA come from the germline V gene. V lost 3 bases, J lost 5 bases, and 2 bases lay in between. CDR3 region: CASSFNNEQFF. For the CDR3, the DNA is TGTGCCAGCAGCTTTAACAATGAGCAGTTCTTC.

There are a few counts of this clone. J is TRBJ1-2 and V is TRBV6-6; TRBD1 is a possible D gene (5 bases). The CDR3 loop spans 16 amino acids. CDR1 is MNHNY, CDR2 SVGAGI, per germline (reference sequence). Trimming removed 0 bases from V and 8 bases from J, with 19 bases in between. CDR3: CASSYSRVGREQGYTF. CDR3 nucleotide sequence: TGTGCCAGCAGTTACTCGAGGGTGGGCAGGGAGCAGGGCTACACCTTC.

The sample holds a few counts of this clone. As DNA, the CDR3 is TGTGCCAGCAGCTCTCGGGACTGGCGGATCCTAGCCAAAAACATTCAGTACTTC. The encoded protein is CASSSRDWRILAKNIQYF. This rearrangement joins TRBV7-9 to TRBJ2-4; weak D call: TRBD2 (6 bases). The germline V and J ends were trimmed by 4 bases and 0 bases, with 19 bases remaining between them. Germline CDR1 and CDR2: SEHNR and FQNEAQ (reference sequence). This CDR3 spans 18 amino acids.